This T cell receptor (beta chain) emerged from a study of blood T cell repertoires in COVID-19. Study as a whole: The samples span acute and convalescent COVID-19 from the United States, Italy and Spain. In each case, the material was cDNA or gDNA derived from T cells, B-cell-depleted T cells, or PBMCs.

In the source study's methods: Reference gene primer amplification gave nucleated cell count estimates. Assay used: immunoSEQ multiplex PCR; TCRdb lists only in-frame clones, some missing. Clone size and V and J calls were adopted from that table, with D and trimming inferred from the DNA. The table records approximately 300,000 clones, 70% to 90% of them present only once. The sequence derives from a woman aged 45-59 years with active or convalescent COVID-19. Sequencing was done on a sample of peripheral blood.

CDR3 region: CASSPRGRDGYTF. The CDR3 DNA follows: TGTGCCAGCAGTCCCAGGGGGCGGGATGGCTACACCTTC. This chain links TRBV27 with TRBJ1-2; 8 bases line up with TRBD1. The length of the CDR3 is 13 residues. J was trimmed by 6 bases and V by 5 bases; bases with no gene match: 5. CDR1 and CDR2 (germline): MNHEY, SMNVEV (reference sequence).